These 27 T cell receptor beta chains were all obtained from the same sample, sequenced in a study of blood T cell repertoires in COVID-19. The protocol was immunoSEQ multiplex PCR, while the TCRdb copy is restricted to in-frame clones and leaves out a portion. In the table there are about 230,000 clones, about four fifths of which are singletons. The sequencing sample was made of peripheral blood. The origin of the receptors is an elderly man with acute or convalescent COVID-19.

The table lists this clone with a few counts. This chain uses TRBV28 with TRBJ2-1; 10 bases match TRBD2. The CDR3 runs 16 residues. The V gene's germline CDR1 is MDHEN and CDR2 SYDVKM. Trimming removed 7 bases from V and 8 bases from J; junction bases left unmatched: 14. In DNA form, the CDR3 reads TGTGCCAGCACCTCTTTGGGGCAGCGGGAGGGGTATGAGCAGTTCTTC. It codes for CASTSLGQREGYEQFF.

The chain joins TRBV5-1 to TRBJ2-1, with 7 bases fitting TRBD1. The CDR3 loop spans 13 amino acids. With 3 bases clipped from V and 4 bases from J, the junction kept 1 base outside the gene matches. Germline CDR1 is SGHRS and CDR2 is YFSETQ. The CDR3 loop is CASSSGQYNEQFF. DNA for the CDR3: TGCGCCAGCAGCTCGGGACAGTACAATGAGCAGTTCTTC.

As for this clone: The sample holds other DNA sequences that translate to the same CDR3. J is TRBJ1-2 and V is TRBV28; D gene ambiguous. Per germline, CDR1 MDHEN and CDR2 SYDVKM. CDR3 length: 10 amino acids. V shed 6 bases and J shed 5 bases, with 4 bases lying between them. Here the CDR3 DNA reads TGTGCCAGCAGCAGGTATGGCTACACCTTC. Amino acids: CASSRYGYTF.

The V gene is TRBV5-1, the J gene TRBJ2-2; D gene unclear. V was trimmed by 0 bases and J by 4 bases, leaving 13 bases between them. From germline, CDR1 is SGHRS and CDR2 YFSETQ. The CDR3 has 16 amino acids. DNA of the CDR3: TGCGCCAGCAGCTTGGTGCCGAATCTAAGCACCGGGGAGCTGTTTTTT. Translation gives CASSLVPNLSTGELFF.

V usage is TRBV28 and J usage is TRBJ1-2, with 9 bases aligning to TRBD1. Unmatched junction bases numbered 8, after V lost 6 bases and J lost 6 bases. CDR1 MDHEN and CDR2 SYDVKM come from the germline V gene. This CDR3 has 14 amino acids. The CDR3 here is CASRWTGETHGYTF. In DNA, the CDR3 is TGTGCCAGCAGATGGACAGGGGAAACCCATGGCTACACCTTC.

CDR3 amino acids: CASSQVVIGVAFF. In nucleotides, the CDR3 is TGTGCCAGCAGCCAAGTGGTCATTGGAGTGGCTTTCTTT. The chain carries TRBV3-1 (or the pseudogene TRBV3-2) and TRBJ1-1; D uncertain. The CDR3 is made up of 13 amino acids. The V end lost 1 base, the J end lost 11 bases, and 14 bases lay between the germline ends. The V gene's germline CDR1 is LGHDT and CDR2 YNNKEL (reference sequence).

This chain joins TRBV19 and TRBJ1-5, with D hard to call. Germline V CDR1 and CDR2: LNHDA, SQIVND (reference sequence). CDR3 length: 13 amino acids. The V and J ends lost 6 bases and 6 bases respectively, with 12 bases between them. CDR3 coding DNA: TGTGCCAGTAGCCAAGAGGGAGGTCAGCCCCAGCATTTT. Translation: CASSQEGGQPQHF.

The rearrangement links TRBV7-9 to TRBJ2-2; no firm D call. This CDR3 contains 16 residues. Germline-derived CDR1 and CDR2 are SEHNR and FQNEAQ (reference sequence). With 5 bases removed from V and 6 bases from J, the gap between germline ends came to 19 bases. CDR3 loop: CASSPLVSLSAGELFF. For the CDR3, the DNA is TGTGCCAGCAGCCCCCTGGTTTCGCTCTCGGCCGGGGAGCTGTTTTTT.

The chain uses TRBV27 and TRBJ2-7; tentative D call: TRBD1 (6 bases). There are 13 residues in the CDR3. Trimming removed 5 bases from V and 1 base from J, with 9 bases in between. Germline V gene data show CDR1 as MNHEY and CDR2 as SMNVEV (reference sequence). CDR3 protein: CASSPTGSYEQYF. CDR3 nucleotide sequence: TGTGCCAGCAGTCCGACAGGATCCTACGAGCAGTACTTC.

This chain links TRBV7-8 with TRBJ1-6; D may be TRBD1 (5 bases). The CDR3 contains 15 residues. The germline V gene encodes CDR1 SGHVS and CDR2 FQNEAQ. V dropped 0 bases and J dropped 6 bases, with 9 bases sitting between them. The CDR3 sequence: CASSLATQGNSPLHF. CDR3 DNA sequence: TGTGCCAGCAGCTTAGCAACCCAGGGTAATTCACCCCTCCACTTT.

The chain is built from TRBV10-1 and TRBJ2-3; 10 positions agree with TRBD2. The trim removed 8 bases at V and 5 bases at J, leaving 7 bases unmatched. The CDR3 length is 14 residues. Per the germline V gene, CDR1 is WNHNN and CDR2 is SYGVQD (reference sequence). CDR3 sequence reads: CASPLAGWGDTQYF. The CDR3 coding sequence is TGCGCCAGCCCACTAGCGGGGTGGGGAGATACGCAGTATTTT.

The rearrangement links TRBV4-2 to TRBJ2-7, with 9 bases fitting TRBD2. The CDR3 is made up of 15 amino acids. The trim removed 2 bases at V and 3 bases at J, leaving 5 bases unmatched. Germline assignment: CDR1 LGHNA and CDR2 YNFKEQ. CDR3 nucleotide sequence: TGTGCCAGCAGCCAACCTAGCGGGGCAAACTACGAGCAGTACTTC. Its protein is CASSQPSGANYEQYF.

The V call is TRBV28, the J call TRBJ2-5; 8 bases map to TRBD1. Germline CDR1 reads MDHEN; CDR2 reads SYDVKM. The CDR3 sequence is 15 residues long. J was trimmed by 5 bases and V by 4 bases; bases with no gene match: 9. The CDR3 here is CASSSSPTGVETQYF. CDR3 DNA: TGTGCCAGCAGTTCCTCACCGACAGGGGTTGAGACCCAGTACTTC.

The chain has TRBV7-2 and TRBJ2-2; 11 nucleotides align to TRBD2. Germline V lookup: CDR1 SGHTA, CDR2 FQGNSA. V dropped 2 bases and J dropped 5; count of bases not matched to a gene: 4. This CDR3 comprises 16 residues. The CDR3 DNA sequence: TGTGCCAGCAGCTTAAGACTAGCGGGACAGACCGGGGAGCTGTTTTTT. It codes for CASSLRLAGQTGELFF.

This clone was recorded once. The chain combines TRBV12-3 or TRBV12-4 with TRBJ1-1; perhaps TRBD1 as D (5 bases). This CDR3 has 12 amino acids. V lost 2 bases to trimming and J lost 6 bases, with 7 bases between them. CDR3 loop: CASSLWGAEAFF. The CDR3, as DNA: TGTGCCAGCAGTTTATGGGGCGCTGAAGCTTTCTTT.

CDR3 nucleotide sequence: TGTGCCAGTAACGACGGGGGGAACCAAGAGACCCAGTACTTC. It encodes CASNDGGNQETQYF. This chain connects TRBV19 to TRBJ2-5; 7 bases align to TRBD2. This CDR3 has 14 amino acids. Trimming took 7 bases from V and 0 from J; bases not matched to a gene: 5. The germline CDR1 and CDR2 sequences are LNHDA and SQIVND (reference sequence).

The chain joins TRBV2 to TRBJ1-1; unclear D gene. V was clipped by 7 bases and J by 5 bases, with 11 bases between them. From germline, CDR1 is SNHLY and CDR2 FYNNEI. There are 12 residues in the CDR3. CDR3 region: CASKGGWTEAFF. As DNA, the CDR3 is TGTGCCAGCAAGGGAGGGTGGACTGAAGCTTTCTTT.

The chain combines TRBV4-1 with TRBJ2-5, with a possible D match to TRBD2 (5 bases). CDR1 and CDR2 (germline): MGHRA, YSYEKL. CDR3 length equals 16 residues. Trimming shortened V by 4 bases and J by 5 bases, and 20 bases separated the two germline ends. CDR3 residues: CASSPPLGSIGETQYF. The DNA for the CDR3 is TGCGCCAGCAGCCCGCCGCTAGGGAGTATTGGGGAGACCCAGTACTTC.

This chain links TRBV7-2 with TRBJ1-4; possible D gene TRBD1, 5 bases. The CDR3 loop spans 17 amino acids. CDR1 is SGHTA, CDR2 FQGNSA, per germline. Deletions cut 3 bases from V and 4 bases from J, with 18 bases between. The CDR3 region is CASSFVIGGVHNEKLFF. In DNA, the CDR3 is TGTGCCAGCAGCTTCGTCATCGGGGGGGTCCATAATGAAAAACTGTTTTTT.

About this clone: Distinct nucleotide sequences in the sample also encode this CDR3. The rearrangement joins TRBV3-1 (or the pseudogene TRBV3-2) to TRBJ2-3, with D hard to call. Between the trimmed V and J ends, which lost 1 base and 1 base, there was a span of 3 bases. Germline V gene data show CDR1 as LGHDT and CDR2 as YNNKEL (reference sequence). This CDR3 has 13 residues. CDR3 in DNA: TGTGCCAGCAGCCAAGCGGGCACAGATACGCAGTATTTT. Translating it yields CASSQAGTDTQYF.

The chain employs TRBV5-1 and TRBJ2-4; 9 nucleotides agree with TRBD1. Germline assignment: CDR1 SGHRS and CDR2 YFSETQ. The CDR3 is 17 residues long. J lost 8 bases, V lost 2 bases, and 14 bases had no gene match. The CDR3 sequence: CASSFGTGLNGVDIQYF. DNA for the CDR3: TGCGCCAGCAGCTTTGGGACAGGGTTAAATGGAGTGGACATTCAGTACTTC.

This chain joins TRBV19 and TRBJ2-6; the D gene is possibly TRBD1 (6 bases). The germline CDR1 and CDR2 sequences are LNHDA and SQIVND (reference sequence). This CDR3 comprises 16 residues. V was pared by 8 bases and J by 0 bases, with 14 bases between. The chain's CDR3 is CASLQGRGSGANVLTF. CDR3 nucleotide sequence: TGTGCCAGTCTACAGGGAAGGGGCTCTGGGGCCAACGTCCTGACTTTC.

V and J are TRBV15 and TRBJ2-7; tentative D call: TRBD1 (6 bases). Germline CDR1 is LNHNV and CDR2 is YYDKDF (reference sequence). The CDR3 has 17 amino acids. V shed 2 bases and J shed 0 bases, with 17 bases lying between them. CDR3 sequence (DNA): TGTGCCACCAGCAGACCTCCGGGACAAATGAGCTCCTACGAGCAGTACTTC. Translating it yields CATSRPPGQMSSYEQYF. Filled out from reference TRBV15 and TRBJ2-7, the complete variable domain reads DAMVIQNPRYQVTQFGKPVTLSCSQTLNHNVMYWYQQKSSQAPKLLFHYYDKDFNNEADTPDNFQSRRPNTSFCFLDIRSPGLGDTAMYLCATSRPPGQMSSYEQYFGPGTRLTVT.

In DNA form, the CDR3 reads TGTGCCAGCAGCTTAGTTCCAGGGCCCTCCTACGAGCAGTACTTC. The encoded protein is CASSLVPGPSYEQYF. J is TRBJ2-7 and V is TRBV7-2, with D possibly being TRBD1 (5 bases). V gave up 1 base and J gave up 0 bases, with 10 bases separating them. The CDR3 extends over 15 amino acids. Looked up from germline, CDR1 is SGHTA and CDR2 is FQGNSA. Together with reference TRBV7-2 and TRBJ2-7, the CDR3 gives the full variable domain: GAGVSQSPSNKVTEKGKDVELRCDPISGHTALYWYRQSLGQGLEFLIYFQGNSAPDKSGLPSDRFSAERTGGSVSTLTIQRTQQEDSAVYLCASSLVPGPSYEQYFGPGTRLTVT.

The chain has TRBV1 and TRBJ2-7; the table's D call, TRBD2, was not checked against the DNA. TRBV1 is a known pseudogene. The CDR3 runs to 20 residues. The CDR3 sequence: CTSSQDRREGGRREEYEQYF. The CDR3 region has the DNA TGCACCAGCAGCCAAGACCGACGGGAGGGAGGACGCAGGGAAGAGTACGAGCAGTACTTC.

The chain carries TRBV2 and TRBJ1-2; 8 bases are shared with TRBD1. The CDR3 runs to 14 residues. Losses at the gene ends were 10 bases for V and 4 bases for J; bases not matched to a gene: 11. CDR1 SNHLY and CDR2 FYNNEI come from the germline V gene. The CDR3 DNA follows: TGTGCCATCTTCGACCCGGGACAGGTCTATGGCTACACCTTC. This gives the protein CAIFDPGQVYGYTF.

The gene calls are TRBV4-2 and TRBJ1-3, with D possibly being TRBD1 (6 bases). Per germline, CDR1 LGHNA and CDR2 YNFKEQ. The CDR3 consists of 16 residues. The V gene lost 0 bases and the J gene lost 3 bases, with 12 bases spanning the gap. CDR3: CASSQEGNRVGNTIYF. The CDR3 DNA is TGTGCCAGCAGCCAAGAAGGGAACAGGGTTGGAAACACCATATATTTT.